The rows below give T cell receptor beta chains drawn from one sample of a study of Ad26.COV2.S vaccination and SARS-CoV-2 variants. Some clones are missing from TCRdb's copy, which holds only in-frame ones; the method was immunoSEQ multiplex PCR. The sample lists approximately 340,000 clones, about 90% occurring once. The input for sequencing was peripheral blood, taken after recovery from COVID-19. These receptor sequences come from a human donor who had recovered from COVID-19. The CDR3 runs from the conserved cysteine through the conserved F or W. Fields, in order: J gene, D gene, V gene, clone size, CDR3 protein, CDR3 DNA. The D gene is left open where the match is weak. A clone size is listed for some rows: how often the clone was seen (once, few, many), or a class if it is expanded.

J: TRBJ2-5; D: NA; V: TRBV11-2; size: NA; CDR3: CASSLEAVGWGQETQYF; DNA: TGTGCCAGCAGCTTAGAAGCCGTGGGGTGGGGCCAAGAGACCCAGTACTTC
J: TRBJ2-7; D: TRBD2; V: TRBV7-2; size: NA; CDR3: CASSAYSGGPGEQYF; DNA: TGTGCCAGCAGCGCCTACTCGGGGGGGCCGGGAGAGCAGTACTTC
J: TRBJ2-1; D: TRBD1; V: TRBV4-1; size: NA; CDR3: CASSQVVVTGVNEQFF; DNA: TGCGCCAGCAGCCAAGTAGTAGTGACAGGGGTCAACGAGCAGTTCTTC
J: TRBJ2-7; D: TRBD1; V: TRBV11-2; size: NA; CDR3: CASSLGQGILHEQYF; DNA: TGTGCCAGCAGCCTGGGACAGGGGATCCTCCACGAGCAGTACTTC
J: TRBJ2-1; D: NA; V: TRBV11-2; size: NA; CDR3: CASSLVYGNEQFF; DNA: TGTGCCAGCAGCTTAGTGTATGGCAATGAGCAGTTCTTC
J: TRBJ1-5; D: NA; V: TRBV12-3/TRBV12-4; size: few; CDR3: CASSLRPGPQHF; DNA: TGTGCCAGCAGTTTAAGGCCCGGGCCCCAGCATTTT
J: TRBJ1-2; D: TRBD1; V: TRBV4-3; size: NA; CDR3: CASSQVGSTGPNYGYTF; DNA: TGCGCCAGCAGCCAAGTGGGATCGACAGGGCCGAACTATGGCTACACCTTC
J: TRBJ1-5; D: TRBD1; V: TRBV18; size: few; CDR3: CACQRDRDQPQHF; DNA: TGTGCCTGTCAAAGGGACAGGGATCAGCCCCAGCATTTT
J: TRBJ1-1; D: NA; V: TRBV5-1; size: NA; CDR3: CASSLYPGNTEAFF; DNA: TGCGCCAGCAGCTTGTACCCTGGGAACACTGAAGCTTTCTTT
J: TRBJ2-2; D: TRBD2; V: TRBV4-1; size: NA; CDR3: CASTSRGGSTGELFF; DNA: TGCGCCAGCACCTCTCGGGGGGGATCCACCGGGGAGCTGTTTTTT
J: TRBJ1-1; D: NA; V: TRBV5-1; size: NA; CDR3: CASSLGQAPTEAFF; DNA: TGCGCCAGCAGCTTGGGTCAGGCACCCACTGAAGCTTTCTTT
J: TRBJ1-2; D: TRBD1; V: TRBV18; size: NA; CDR3: CASSADRNYGYTF; DNA: TGTGCCAGCTCAGCGGACAGGAACTATGGCTACACCTTC
J: TRBJ1-5; D: NA; V: TRBV29-1; size: NA; CDR3: CSVDLGGNQPQHF; DNA: TGCAGCGTTGATCTGGGAGGTAATCAGCCCCAGCATTTT
J: TRBJ2-7; D: NA; V: TRBV27; size: NA; CDR3: CASSKKFSGLTSYEQYF; DNA: TGTGCCAGCAGTAAAAAGTTTTCCGGACTGACGTCCTACGAGCAGTACTTC
J: TRBJ2-7; D: NA; V: TRBV2; size: NA; CDR3: CASSPGTEGYEQYF; DNA: TGTGCCAGCAGCCCTGGGACCGAAGGGTACGAGCAGTACTTC
J: TRBJ2-5; D: TRBD1; V: TRBV4-3; size: once; CDR3: CASSHRTGAETQYF; DNA: TGCGCCAGCAGCCATCGGACAGGGGCAGAGACCCAGTACTTC